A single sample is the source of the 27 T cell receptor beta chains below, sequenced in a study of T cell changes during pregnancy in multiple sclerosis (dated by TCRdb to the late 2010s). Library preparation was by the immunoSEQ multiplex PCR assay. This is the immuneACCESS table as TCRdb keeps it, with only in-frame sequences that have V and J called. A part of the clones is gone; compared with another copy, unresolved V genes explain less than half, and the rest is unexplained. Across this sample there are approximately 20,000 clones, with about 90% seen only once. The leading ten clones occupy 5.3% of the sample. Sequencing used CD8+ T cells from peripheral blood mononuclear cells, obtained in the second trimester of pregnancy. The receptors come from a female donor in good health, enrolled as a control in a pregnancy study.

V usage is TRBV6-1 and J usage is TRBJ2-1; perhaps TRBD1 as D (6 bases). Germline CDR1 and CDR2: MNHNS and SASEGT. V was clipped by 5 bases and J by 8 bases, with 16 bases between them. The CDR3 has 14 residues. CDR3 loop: CASSPGVGADEQFF. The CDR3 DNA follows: TGTGCCAGCAGTCCAGGGGTTGGAGCCGATGAGCAGTTCTTC.

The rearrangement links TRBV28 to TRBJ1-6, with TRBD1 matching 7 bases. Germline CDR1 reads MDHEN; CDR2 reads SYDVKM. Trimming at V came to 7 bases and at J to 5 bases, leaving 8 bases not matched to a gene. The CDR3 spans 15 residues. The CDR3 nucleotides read TGTGCCAGCACCCTTACCGGACAGGATAATTCACCCCTCCACTTT. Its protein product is CASTLTGQDNSPLHF.

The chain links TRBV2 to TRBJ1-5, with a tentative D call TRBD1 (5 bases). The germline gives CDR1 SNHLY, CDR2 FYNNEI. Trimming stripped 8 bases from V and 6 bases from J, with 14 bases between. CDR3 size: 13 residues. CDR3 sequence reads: CASLGQGSQPQHF. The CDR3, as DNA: TGTGCCAGCCTTGGGCAGGGTAGTCAGCCCCAGCATTTT.

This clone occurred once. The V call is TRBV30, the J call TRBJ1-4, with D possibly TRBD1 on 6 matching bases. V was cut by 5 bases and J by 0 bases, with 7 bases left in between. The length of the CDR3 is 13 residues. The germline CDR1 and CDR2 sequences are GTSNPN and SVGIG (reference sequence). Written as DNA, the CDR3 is TGTGCCTGGGGGACATCAACTAATGAAAAACTGTTTTTT. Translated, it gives CAWGTSTNEKLFF.

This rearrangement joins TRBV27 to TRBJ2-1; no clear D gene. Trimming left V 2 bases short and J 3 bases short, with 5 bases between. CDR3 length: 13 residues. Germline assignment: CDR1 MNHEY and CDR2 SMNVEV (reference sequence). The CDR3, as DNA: TGTGCCAGCAGTTTAAACTTCTACAATGAGCAGTTCTTC. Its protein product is CASSLNFYNEQFF.

The CDR3 DNA reads TGTGCCAGCAGTTCCTCGGAGGGGTGGCAGCCCCAGCATTTT. Its translation is CASSSSEGWQPQHF. The chain employs TRBV6-5 and TRBJ1-5, with TRBD1 as a possible D gene (5 bases). Trimming took 4 bases from V and 7 from J, leaving 14 bases between them. Per the germline V gene, CDR1 is MNHEY and CDR2 is SVGAGI. The length of the CDR3 is 14 residues.

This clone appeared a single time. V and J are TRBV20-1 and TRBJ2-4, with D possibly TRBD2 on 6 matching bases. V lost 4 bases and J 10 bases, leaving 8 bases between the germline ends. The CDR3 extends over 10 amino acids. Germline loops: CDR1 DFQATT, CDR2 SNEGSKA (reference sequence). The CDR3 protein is CSATRGIQYF. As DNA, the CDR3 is TGCAGTGCTACCCGGGGGATTCAGTACTTC.

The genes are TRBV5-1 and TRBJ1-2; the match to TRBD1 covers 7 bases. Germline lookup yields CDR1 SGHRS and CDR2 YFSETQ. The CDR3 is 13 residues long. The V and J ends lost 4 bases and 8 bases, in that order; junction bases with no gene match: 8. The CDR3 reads CASSPGQQAGYTF. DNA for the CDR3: TGCGCCAGCAGCCCGGGACAGCAGGCGGGCTACACCTTC.

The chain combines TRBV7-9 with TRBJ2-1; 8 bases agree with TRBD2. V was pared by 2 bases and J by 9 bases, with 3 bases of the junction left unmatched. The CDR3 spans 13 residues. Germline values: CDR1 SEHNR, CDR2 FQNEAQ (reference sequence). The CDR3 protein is CASSLQRELEQFF. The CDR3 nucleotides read TGTGCCAGCAGCTTACAGCGGGAGCTTGAGCAGTTCTTC.

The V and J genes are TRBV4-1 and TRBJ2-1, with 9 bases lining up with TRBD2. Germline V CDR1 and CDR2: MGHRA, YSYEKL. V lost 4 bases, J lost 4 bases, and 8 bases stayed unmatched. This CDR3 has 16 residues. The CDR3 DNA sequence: TGCGCCAGCAGCCGGATGGGACTAGCCCCTTACAATGAGCAGTTCTTC. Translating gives CASSRMGLAPYNEQFF.

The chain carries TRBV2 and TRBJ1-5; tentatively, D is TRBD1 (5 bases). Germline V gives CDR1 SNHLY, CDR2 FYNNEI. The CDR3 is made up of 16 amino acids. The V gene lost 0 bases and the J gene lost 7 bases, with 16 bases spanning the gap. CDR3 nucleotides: TGTGCCAGCAGTGAAGCGGGGGAGGGAGGTATACAGCCCCAGCATTTT. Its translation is CASSEAGEGGIQPQHF.

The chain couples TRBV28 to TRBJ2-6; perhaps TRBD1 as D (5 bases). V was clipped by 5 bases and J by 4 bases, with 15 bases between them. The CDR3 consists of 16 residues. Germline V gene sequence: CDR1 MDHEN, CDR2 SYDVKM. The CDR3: CASSPETVSGANVLTF. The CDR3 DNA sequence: TGTGCCAGCAGTCCCGAGACAGTATCAGGGGCCAACGTCCTGACTTTC.

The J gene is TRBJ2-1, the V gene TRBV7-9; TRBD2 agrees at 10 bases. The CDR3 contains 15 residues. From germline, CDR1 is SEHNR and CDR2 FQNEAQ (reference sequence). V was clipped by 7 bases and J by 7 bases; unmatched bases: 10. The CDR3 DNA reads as TGTGCCAGCACCGCTACGCAACTAGCGGGAAATGAGCAGTTCTTC. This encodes CASTATQLAGNEQFF.

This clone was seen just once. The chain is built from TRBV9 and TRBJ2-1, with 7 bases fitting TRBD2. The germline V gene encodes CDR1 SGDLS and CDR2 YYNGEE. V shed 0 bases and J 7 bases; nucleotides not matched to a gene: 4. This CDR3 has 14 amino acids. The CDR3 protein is CASSVVGEGNEQFF. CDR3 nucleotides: TGTGCCAGCAGCGTAGTAGGGGAGGGGAATGAGCAGTTCTTC.

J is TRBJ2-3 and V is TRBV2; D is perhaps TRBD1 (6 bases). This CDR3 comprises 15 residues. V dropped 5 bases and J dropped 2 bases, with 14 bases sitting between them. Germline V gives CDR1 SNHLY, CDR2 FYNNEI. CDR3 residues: CASSPQGYDTDTQYF. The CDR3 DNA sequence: TGTGCCAGCAGTCCACAGGGATATGACACAGATACGCAGTATTTT.

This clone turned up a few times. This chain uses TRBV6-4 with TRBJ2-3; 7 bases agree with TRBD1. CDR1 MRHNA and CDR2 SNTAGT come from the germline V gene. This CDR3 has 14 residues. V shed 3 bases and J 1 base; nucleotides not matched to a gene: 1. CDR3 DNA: TGTGCCAGCAGTGAAACAGGGGGCACAGATACGCAGTATTTT. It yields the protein CASSETGGTDTQYF.

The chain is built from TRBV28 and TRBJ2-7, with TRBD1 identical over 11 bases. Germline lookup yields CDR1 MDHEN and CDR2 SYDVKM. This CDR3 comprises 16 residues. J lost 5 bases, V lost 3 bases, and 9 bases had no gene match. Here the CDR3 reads CASSFGTGTGGNEQYF. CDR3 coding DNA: TGTGCCAGCAGTTTTGGCACCGGGACAGGGGGGAACGAGCAGTACTTC.

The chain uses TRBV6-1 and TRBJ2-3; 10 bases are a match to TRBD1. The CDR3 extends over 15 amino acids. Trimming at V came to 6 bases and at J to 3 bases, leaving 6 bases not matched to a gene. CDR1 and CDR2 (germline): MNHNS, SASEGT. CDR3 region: CASRTGTGETDTQYF. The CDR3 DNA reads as TGTGCCAGCAGAACCGGGACAGGGGAGACAGATACGCAGTATTTT.

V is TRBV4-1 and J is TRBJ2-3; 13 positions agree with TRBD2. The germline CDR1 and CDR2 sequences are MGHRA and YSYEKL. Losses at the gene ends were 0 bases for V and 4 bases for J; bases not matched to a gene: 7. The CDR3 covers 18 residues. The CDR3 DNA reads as TGCGCCAGCAGCCAAGATCATTGGACTAGCGGGAGCTCAGATACGCAGTATTTT. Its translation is CASSQDHWTSGSSDTQYF.

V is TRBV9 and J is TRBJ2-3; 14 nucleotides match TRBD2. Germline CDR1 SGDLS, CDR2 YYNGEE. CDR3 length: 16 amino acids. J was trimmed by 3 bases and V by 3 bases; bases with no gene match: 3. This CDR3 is CASSGGTSGRTDTQYF. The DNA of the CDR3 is TGTGCCAGCAGCGGAGGGACTAGCGGGAGAACAGATACGCAGTATTTT.

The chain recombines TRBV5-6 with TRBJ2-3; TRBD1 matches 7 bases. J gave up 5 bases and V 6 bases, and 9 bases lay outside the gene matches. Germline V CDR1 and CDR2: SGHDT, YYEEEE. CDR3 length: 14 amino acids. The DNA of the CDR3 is TGTGCCAGCACCGAATGGACAGGTCAAGATACGCAGTATTTT. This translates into CASTEWTGQDTQYF.

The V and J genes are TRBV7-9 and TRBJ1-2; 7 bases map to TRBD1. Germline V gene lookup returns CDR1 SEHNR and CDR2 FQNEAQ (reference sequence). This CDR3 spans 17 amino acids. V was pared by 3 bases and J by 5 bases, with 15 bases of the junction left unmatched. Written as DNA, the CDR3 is TGTGCCAGCAGCTTCGGGGACAGCACATCCATCGGGTATGGCTACACCTTC. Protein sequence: CASSFGDSTSIGYGYTF. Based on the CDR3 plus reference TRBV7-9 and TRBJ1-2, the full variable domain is DTGVSQNPRHKITKRGQNVTFRCDPISEHNRLYWYRQTLGQGPEFLTYFQNEAQLEKSRLLSDRFSAERPKGSFSTLEIQRTEQGDSAMYLCASSFGDSTSIGYGYTFGSGTRLTVV.

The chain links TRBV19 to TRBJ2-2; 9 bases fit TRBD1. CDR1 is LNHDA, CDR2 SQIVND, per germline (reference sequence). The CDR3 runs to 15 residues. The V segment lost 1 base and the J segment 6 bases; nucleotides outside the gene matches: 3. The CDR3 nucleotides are TGTGCCAGTAGTATAGGGGACAGGGTGTCCGGGGAGCTGTTTTTT. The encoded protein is CASSIGDRVSGELFF. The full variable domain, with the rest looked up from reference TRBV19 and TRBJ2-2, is DGGITQSPKYLFRKEGQNVTLSCEQNLNHDAMYWYRQDPGQGLRLIYYSQIVNDFQKGDIAEGYSVSREKKESFPLTVTSAQKNPTAFYLCASSIGDRVSGELFFGEGSRLTVL.

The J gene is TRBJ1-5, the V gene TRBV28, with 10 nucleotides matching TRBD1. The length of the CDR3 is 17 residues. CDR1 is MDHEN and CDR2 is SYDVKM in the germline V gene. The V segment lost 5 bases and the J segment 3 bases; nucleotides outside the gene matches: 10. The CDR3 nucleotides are TGTGCCAGCAGTCCCCGGACAGGGGGGTCGTTCAATCAGCCCCAGCATTTT. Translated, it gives CASSPRTGGSFNQPQHF.

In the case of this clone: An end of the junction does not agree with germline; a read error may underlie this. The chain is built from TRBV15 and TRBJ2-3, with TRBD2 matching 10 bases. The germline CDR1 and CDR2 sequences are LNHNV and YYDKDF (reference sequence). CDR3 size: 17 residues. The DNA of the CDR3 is TGTGCCACCAGCAGAGATCGTCTAGCGGGAGCCACAAATACGCAGTATTTT. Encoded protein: CATSRDRLAGATNTQYF.

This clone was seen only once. In nucleotides, the CDR3 is TGTGCCTCGATGGACAGGGACAGGGGGCACGAGACCCAGTACTTC. As protein: CASMDRDRGHETQYF. The V call is TRBV7-9, the J call TRBJ2-5; the match to TRBD1 covers 12 bases. This CDR3 spans 15 amino acids. The trim removed 11 bases at V and 5 bases at J, leaving 12 bases unmatched. Per the germline V gene, CDR1 is SEHNR and CDR2 is FQNEAQ (reference sequence).

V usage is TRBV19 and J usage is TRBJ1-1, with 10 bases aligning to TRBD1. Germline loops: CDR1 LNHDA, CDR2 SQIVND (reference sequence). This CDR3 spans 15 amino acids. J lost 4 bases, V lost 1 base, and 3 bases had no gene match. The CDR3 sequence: CASSIAGQGITEAFF. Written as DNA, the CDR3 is TGTGCCAGTAGTATAGCGGGACAGGGGATCACTGAAGCTTTCTTT.